Below are 13 T cell receptor beta chains sequenced from a single sample in a study of T cells in Graves' hyperthyroidism and ophthalmopathy. Authors of the study amplified TCR beta CDR3 regions from RNA transcripts. Researchers ran a first-round RT-PCR on the TCR CDR3 using the HTBI primer set. TCRdb independently ran MiXCR on the multiplex PCR reads; one entry per CDR3 protein. The data show hundreds of thousands of distinct CDR3 sequences, nearly 20% seen once. Sequenced sample: blood. The receptors were sampled from a man aged 35-49 years with Graves' ophthalmopathy.

This clonotype came up a few times. The V call is TRBV5-1, the J call TRBJ1-1, with TRBD1 matching 7 bases. V lost 3 bases and J lost 4; bases outside the gene matches: 6. Germline V CDR1 and CDR2: SGHRS, YFSETQ. The CDR3 covers 14 residues. CDR3 sequence (DNA): TGCGCCAGCAGCTACAGACAGGGAACCACTGAAGCTTTCTTT. This sequence encodes CASSYRQGTTEAFF.

The rearrangement links TRBV30 to TRBJ1-1, with 7 positions matching TRBD1. Per the germline V gene, CDR1 is GTSNPN and CDR2 is SVGIG (reference sequence). V lost 7 bases, J lost 3 bases, and 2 bases stayed unmatched. This CDR3 spans 11 amino acids. The CDR3, as DNA: TGTGCCTTTGACAGGGACACTGAAGCTTTCTTT. This sequence encodes CAFDRDTEAFF.

This clonotype was counted only a few times. This chain joins TRBV15 and TRBJ1-4, with 9 positions matching TRBD1. V shed 0 bases and J 8 bases; nucleotides not matched to a gene: 4. CDR1 and CDR2 from the germline V gene are LNHNV and YYDKDF (reference sequence). CDR3 size: 15 residues. This chain's CDR3 is CATSRDRGTGEKLFF. CDR3 nucleotide sequence: TGTGCCACCAGCAGAGATCGGGGGACAGGGGAAAAACTGTTTTTT.

A few counts support this clonotype. The rearrangement uses TRBV29-1 and TRBJ2-7; 8 bases are a match to TRBD1. V lost 7 bases to trimming and J lost 2 bases; unmatched junction nucleotides: 7. This CDR3 region has 13 residues. The germline CDR1 and CDR2 sequences are SQVTM and ANQGSEA. The CDR3, as DNA: TGCAGCGGTGGACAGGGAAGCGCCTACGAGCAGTACTTC. Translation: CSGGQGSAYEQYF.

This chain connects TRBV12-3 or TRBV12-4 to TRBJ2-5; TRBD2 matches 10 bases. The CDR3 length is 18 residues. Unmatched junction bases numbered 16, after V lost 4 bases and J lost 5 bases. CDR3 bases: TGTGCCAGCAGTTGGGGGAGAGGTAGCGGGAGGATTTTGGAGACCCAGTACTTC. Translation gives CASSWGRGSGRILETQYF.

The rearrangement joins TRBV12-3 or TRBV12-4 to TRBJ1-5; D might be TRBD1 (6 bases). The CDR3 spans 14 residues. V lost 7 bases to trimming and J lost 9 bases, with 19 bases between them. CDR3 sequence reads: CASTPREGGGPQHF. In DNA, the CDR3 is TGTGCCAGCACCCCTCGGGAGGGAGGGGGGCCCCAGCATTTT.

This clonotype showed up many times. The rearrangement joins TRBV7-8 to TRBJ2-4, with D hard to call. The CDR3 length is 15 residues. Per the germline V gene, CDR1 is SGHVS and CDR2 is FQNEAQ. With 2 bases removed from V and 6 bases from J, the gap between germline ends came to 14 bases. For the CDR3, the DNA is TGTGCCAGCAGCTTAAGTTTGGTAGCTGGAAACATTCAGTACTTC. It specifies CASSLSLVAGNIQYF.

The J gene is TRBJ1-3, the V gene TRBV11-3; D is uncertain. CDR3 length equals 16 residues. Germline V gene lookup returns CDR1 SGHNT and CDR2 YENEEA. The ends were cut back, 6 bases at V and 0 bases at J, with 15 bases in the middle. This CDR3 reads CASRKMNGNSGNTIYF. Written as DNA, the CDR3 is TGTGCCAGCAGAAAGATGAACGGAAACTCTGGAAACACCATATATTTT. Full variable domain (rest looked up from reference TRBV11-3 and TRBJ1-3): EAGVVQSPRYKIIEKKQPVAFWCNPISGHNTLYWYLQNLGQGPELLIRYENEEAVDDSQLPKDRFSAERLKGVDSTLKIQPAELGDSAVYLCASRKMNGNSGNTIYFGEGSWLTVV.

V and J are TRBV27 and TRBJ2-3, with D perhaps being TRBD1 or TRBD2 (5 bases each). CDR1 MNHEY and CDR2 SMNVEV come from the germline V gene (reference sequence). The CDR3 length is 16 residues. V dropped 6 bases and J dropped 6 bases, with 22 bases sitting between them. CDR3 region: CASSIRGPQGGDTQYF. CDR3 sequence (DNA): TGTGCCAGCAGCATTAGGGGACCTCAAGGCGGGGATACGCAGTATTTT.

This rearrangement joins TRBV6-1 to TRBJ2-7, with 8 bases identical to TRBD2. CDR1 and CDR2 from the germline V gene are MNHNS and SASEGT. V lost 5 bases to trimming and J lost 4 bases; unmatched junction nucleotides: 7. The CDR3 covers 14 residues. The CDR3 is CASSPGASGYEQYF. The CDR3 nucleotides are TGTGCCAGCAGTCCGGGGGCTAGCGGGTACGAGCAGTACTTC.

This clonotype was counted a few times. The chain employs TRBV12-3 or TRBV12-4 and TRBJ1-1; D call uncertain. V was pared by 5 bases and J by 4 bases, with 17 bases between. This CDR3 spans 15 amino acids. CDR3 sequence (DNA): TGTGCCAGCAGTAAAACGGGTAGTCTGGGCACTGAAGCTTTCTTT. Translating it yields CASSKTGSLGTEAFF.

J is TRBJ2-2 and V is TRBV29-1; 10 positions agree with TRBD1. The CDR3 covers 16 residues. V shed 5 bases, J shed 5 bases, and the junction held 11 bases outside the gene matches. CDR1 and CDR2 from the germline V gene are SQVTM and ANQGSEA. The CDR3 bases are TGCAGCGTTTCCCGTCCGGACAGGGGGGAAACCGGGGAGCTGTTTTTT. It specifies CSVSRPDRGETGELFF.

About this clonotype itself: This may be a read error, as it is one base from a much larger clone. The chain has TRBV7-2 and TRBJ2-7; D is possibly TRBD1 or TRBD2 (5 bases each). The CDR3 is made up of 16 amino acids. Germline V gene data show CDR1 as SGHTA and CDR2 as FQGNSA. V was trimmed by 5 bases and J by 2 bases, leaving 19 bases between them. The CDR3 spells CASSHPEGPPPYEQYF. CDR3 DNA: TGTGCCAGCAGCCATCCAGAGGGACCTCCCCCCTACGAGCAGTACTTC. The full variable domain, completed using reference TRBV7-2 and TRBJ2-7, is GAGVSQSPSNKVTEKGKDVELRCDPISGHTALYWYRQSLGQGLEFLIYFQGNSAPDKSGLPSDRFSAERTGGSVSTLTIQRTQQEDSAVYLCASSHPEGPPPYEQYFGPGTRLTVT.